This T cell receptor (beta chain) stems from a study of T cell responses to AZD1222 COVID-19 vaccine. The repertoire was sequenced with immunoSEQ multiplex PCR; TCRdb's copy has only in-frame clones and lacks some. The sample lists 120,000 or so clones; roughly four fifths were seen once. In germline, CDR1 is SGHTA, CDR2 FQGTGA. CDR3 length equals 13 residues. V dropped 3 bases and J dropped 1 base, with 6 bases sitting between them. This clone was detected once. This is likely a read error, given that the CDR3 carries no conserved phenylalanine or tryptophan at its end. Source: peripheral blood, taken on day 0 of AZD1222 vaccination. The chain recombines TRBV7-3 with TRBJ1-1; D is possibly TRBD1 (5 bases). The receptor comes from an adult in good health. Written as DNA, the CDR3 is TGTGCCAGCAGCTTGCAGGGGAACACTGAAGCTTTCGTT. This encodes CASSLQGNTEAFV.